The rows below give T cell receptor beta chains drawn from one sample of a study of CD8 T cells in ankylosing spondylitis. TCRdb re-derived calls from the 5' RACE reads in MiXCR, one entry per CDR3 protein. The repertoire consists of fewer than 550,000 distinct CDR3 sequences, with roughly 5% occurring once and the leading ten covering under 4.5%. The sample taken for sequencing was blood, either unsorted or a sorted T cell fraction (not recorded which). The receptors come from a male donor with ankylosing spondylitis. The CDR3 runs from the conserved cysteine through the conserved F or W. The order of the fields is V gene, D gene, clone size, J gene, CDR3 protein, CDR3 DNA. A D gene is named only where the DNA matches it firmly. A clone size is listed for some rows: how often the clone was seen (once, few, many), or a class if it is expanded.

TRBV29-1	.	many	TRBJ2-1	CSVVIYNEQFF	TGCAGCGTTGTAATCTACAATGAGCAGTTCTTC
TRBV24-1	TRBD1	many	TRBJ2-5	CATSGAGGQETQYF	TGTGCCACCAGTGGGGCAGGGGGACAAGAGACCCAGTACTTC
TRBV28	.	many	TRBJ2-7	CASSFRGTADEQYF	TGTGCCAGCAGTTTTCGAGGGACGGCTGACGAGCAGTACTTC
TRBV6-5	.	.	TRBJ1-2	CASSFAAVGGYTF	TGTGCCAGCAGTTTCGCGGCAGTGGGCGGCTACACCTTC
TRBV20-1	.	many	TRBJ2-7	CSAAGTAGYEQYF	TGCAGTGCTGCCGGGACAGCGGGATACGAGCAGTACTTC
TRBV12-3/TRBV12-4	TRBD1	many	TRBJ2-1	CASSSDRAPQFF	TGTGCCAGCAGTTCGGACAGGGCCCCCCAGTTCTTC
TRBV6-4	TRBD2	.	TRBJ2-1	CASSLTQRGSYNEQFF	TGTGCCAGCAGCCTAACCCAGCGGGGGTCGTACAATGAGCAGTTCTTC
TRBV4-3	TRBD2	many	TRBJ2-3	CASSQAGGSGLFTDTQYF	TGCGCCAGCAGCCAAGCGGGAGGGAGCGGACTTTTCACAGATACGCAGTATTTT
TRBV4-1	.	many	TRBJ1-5	CASSQGLNSNQPQHF	TGCGCCAGCAGCCAAGGACTGAATAGCAATCAGCCCCAGCATTTT
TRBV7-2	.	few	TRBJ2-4	CASSPLRAKNIQYF	TGTGCCAGCAGCCCGCTCCGGGCCAAAAACATTCAGTACTTC
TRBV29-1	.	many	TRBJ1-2	CSVHGTPYGYTF	TGCAGCGTTCATGGGACACCTTATGGCTACACCTTC
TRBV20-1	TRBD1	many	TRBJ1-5	CSAGTGDYNQPQHF	TGCAGTGCGGGGACAGGAGATTACAATCAGCCCCAGCATTTT
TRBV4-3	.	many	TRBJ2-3	CASSQEPDTQYF	TGCGCCAGCAGCCAAGAACCAGATACGCAGTATTTT
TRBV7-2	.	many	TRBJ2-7	CASSLGPTLGYEQYF	TGTGCCAGCAGCTTAGGTCCAACACTGGGCTACGAGCAGTACTTC
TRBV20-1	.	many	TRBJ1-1	CSARDPRDTEAFF	TGCAGTGCTAGAGATCCCAGAGACACTGAAGCTTTCTTT
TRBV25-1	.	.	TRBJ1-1	CASSEWSNTEAFF	TGTGCCAGCAGTGAATGGTCGAACACTGAAGCTTTCTTT
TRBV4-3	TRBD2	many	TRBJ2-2	CASSQDPRGGANTGELFF	TGCGCCAGCAGCCAAGATCCCCGGGGGGGAGCCAACACCGGGGAGCTGTTTTTT
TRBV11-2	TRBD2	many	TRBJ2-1	CASSPRTSGLYNEQFF	TGTGCCAGCAGCCCTCGGACTAGCGGTTTATACAATGAGCAGTTCTTC
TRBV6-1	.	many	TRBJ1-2	CASSEWHRANYGYTF	TGTGCCAGCAGTGAATGGCACAGGGCTAACTATGGCTACACCTTC
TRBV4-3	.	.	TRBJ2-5	CASSQRSRETQYF	TGCGCCAGCAGCCAAAGATCTAGAGAGACCCAGTACTTC
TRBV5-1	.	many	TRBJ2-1	CASSFGGPIREQFF	TGCGCCAGCAGCTTCGGGGGTCCTATACGTGAGCAGTTCTTC
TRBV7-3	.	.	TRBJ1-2	CASSPGSEGYGYTF	TGTGCCAGCAGCCCCGGTTCCGAGGGCTATGGCTACACCTTC
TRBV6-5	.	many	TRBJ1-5	CASSYSGWNQPQHF	TGTGCCAGCAGTTACTCGGGATGGAATCAGCCCCAGCATTTT
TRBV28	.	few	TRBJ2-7	CASTLGDVLSYEQYF	TGTGCCAGCACCTTGGGGGATGTACTTTCCTACGAGCAGTACTTC
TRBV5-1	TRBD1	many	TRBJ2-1	CASSGRDRVDEQFF	TGCGCCAGCAGCGGCCGGGACAGGGTGGATGAGCAGTTCTTC
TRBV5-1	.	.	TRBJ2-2	CASTSAGFAGELFF	TGCGCCAGCACCTCGGCAGGGTTTGCCGGGGAGCTGTTTTTT
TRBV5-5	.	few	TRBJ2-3	CASSPLGASTDTQYF	TGTGCCAGCAGCCCACTCGGGGCCAGCACAGATACGCAGTATTTT
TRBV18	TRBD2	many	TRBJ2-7	CASSPRAGVSYEQYF	TGTGCCAGCTCACCACGAGCGGGAGTTTCCTACGAGCAGTACTTC
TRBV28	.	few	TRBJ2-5	CASRVIPGRKETQYF	TGTGCCAGCAGGGTAATTCCGGGCCGCAAAGAGACCCAGTACTTC
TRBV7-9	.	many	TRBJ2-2	CASSRGTNTGELFF	TGTGCCAGCAGCCGCGGGACGAACACCGGGGAGCTGTTTTTT